Sequencing of this T cell receptor (beta chain) was carried out in a study of cytomegalovirus exposure and HLA in healthy donors. In germline, CDR1 is LGHNA, CDR2 YNFKEQ. The V end lost 0 bases, the J end lost 7 bases, and 9 bases lay between the germline ends. CDR3 size: 13 residues. Vbeta (60) and Jbeta (13) primers were used in the PCR. Produced via immunoSEQ multiplex PCR; TCRdb's table is partial and in-frame only. The table has fewer than 200,000 clones, around 83% seen once. This receptor was identified in a man aged 45-60 years in good health and CMV-seronegative. The material sequenced was PBMCs. This chain joins TRBV4-2 and TRBJ2-5; D is uncertain. In nucleotides, the CDR3 is TGTGCCAGCAGCCAAGATATTGGCCGGACCCAGTACTTC. This translates into CASSQDIGRTQYF.